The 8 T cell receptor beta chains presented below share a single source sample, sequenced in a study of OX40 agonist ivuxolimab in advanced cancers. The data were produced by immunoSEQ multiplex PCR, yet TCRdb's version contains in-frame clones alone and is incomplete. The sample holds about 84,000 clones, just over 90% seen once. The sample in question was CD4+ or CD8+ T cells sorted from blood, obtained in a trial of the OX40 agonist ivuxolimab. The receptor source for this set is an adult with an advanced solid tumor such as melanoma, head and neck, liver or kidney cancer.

The CDR3 loop reads CAWSSSGAGETQYF. The CDR3 DNA reads as TGTGCCTGGAGTTCATCAGGGGCCGGAGAGACCCAGTACTTC. The rearrangement links TRBV30 to TRBJ2-5, with a weak D call TRBD1 (6 bases). The germline CDR1 and CDR2 sequences are GTSNPN and SVGIG (reference sequence). This CDR3 region has 14 residues. The V gene lost 2 bases and the J gene lost 4 bases, with 14 bases spanning the gap.

The CDR3 is CASSETGPFNEQFF. The DNA for the CDR3 is TGTGCCAGCAGCGAGACAGGCCCTTTCAATGAGCAGTTCTTC. V gene TRBV9 combines with J gene TRBJ2-1; a weak D match, TRBD1 (6 bases). CDR3 size: 14 residues. V gave up 3 bases and J gave up 6 bases, with 13 bases separating them. The V gene's germline CDR1 is SGDLS and CDR2 YYNGEE.

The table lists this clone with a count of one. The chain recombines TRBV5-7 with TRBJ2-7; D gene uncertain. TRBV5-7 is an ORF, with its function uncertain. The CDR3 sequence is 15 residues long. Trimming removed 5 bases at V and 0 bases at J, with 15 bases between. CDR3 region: CASSLGPVASYEQYF. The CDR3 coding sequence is TGTGCCAGCAGTTTAGGGCCGGTGGCCTCCTACGAGCAGTACTTC.

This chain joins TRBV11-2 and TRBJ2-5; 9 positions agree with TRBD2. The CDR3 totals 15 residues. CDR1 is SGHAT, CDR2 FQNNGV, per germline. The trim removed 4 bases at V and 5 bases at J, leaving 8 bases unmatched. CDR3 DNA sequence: TGTGCCAGCAGCTACCCAGCGGGGGGATGGGAGACCCAGTACTTC. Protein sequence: CASSYPAGGWETQYF.

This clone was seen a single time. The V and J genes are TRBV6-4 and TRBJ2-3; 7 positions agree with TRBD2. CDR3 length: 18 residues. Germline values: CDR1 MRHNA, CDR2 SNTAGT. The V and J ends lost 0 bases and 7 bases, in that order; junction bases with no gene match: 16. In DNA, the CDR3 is TGTGCCAGCAGTGACTCCCCCGGCCTCGCGGGGAGGGGAAATACGCAGTATTTT. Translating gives CASSDSPGLAGRGNTQYF.

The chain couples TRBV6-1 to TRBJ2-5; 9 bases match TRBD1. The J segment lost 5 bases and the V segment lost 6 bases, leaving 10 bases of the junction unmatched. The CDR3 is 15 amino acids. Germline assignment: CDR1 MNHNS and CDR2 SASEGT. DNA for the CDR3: TGTGCCAGCAGGGACAGGGGTCTCGGTGTGGAGACCCAGTACTTC. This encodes CASRDRGLGVETQYF.

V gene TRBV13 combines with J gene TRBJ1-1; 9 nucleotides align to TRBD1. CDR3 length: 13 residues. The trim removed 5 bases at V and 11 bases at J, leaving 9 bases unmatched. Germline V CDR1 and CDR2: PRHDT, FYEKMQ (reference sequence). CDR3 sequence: CASSQQGAGRAFF. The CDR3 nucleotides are TGTGCCAGCAGCCAACAGGGGGCAGGGAGGGCTTTCTTT. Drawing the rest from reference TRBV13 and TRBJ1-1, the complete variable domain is AAGVIQSPRHLIKEKRETATLKCYPIPRHDTVYWYQQGPGQDPQFLISFYEKMQSDKGSIPDRFSAQQFSDYHSELNMSSLELGDSALYFCASSQQGAGRAFFGQGTRLTVV.

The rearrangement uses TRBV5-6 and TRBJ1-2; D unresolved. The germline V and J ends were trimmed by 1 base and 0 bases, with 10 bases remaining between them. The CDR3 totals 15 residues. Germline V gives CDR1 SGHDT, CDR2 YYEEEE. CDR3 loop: CASSLTALANYGYTF. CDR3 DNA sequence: TGTGCCAGCAGCTTGACTGCGTTAGCTAACTATGGCTACACCTTC.